This entry lists 32 T cell receptor beta chains sequenced from one sample in a study of beta chain features in type 1 diabetes. Sequenced material consisted of expressed TCRB transcripts (all of the isolated RNA was reverse transcribed). Sequenced by immunoSEQ multiplex PCR; TCRdb stores in-frame clones only, minus some. The sample lists some 400,000 clones; roughly 15% were seen once. Sequenced sample: naive CD4+ T cells from blood. All receptors come from a woman younger than 30 in good health.

This clone was counted between two and nine times. This sequence joins TRBV25-1 and TRBJ2-6; no firm D call. Germline values: CDR1 MGHDK, CDR2 SYGVNS. V was cut by 3 bases and J by 4 bases, with 10 bases left in between. The CDR3 loop spans 15 amino acids. CDR3 coding DNA: TGTGCCAGCAGTGACGCAGGTCACGGGGCCAACGTCCTGACTTTC. Residues: CASSDAGHGANVLTF.

The chain carries TRBV2 and TRBJ1-2, with a tentative D call TRBD1 (5 bases). V lost 7 bases and J 6 bases, leaving 9 bases between the germline ends. The CDR3 totals 11 residues. CDR1 and CDR2 (germline): SNHLY, FYNNEI. DNA of the CDR3: TGTGCCAGCACAGGGAGGGATGGCTACACCTTC. It is translated as CASTGRDGYTF.

This clone came up a few times. The V call is TRBV29-1, the J call TRBJ2-3; D not certain. V was cut by 1 base and J by 9 bases, with 11 bases left in between. The CDR3 length is 12 residues. The germline gives CDR1 SQVTM, CDR2 ANQGSEA. The CDR3 loop reads CSVEVSRKTQYF. The CDR3 bases are TGCAGCGTTGAAGTGTCGCGGAAGACGCAGTATTTT.

This clone was detected only a few times. The chain has TRBV6-6 and TRBJ2-5; TRBD1 agrees at 7 bases. The V gene end was trimmed by 5 bases and the J gene end by 1 base; junction bases not matched to a gene: 4. The CDR3 contains 14 residues. Germline CDR1 is MNHNY and CDR2 is SVGAGI (reference sequence). The CDR3 reads CASSTTGLQETQYF. CDR3 sequence (DNA): TGTGCCAGCAGTACGACAGGGCTCCAAGAGACCCAGTACTTC.

There are a few counts of this clone. The V gene is TRBV28, the J gene TRBJ1-5; tentative D call: TRBD1 (6 bases). CDR3 length: 15 amino acids. Germline V gene lookup returns CDR1 MDHEN and CDR2 SYDVKM. The ends were cut back, 5 bases at V and 0 bases at J, with 11 bases in the middle. In nucleotides, the CDR3 is TGTGCCAGCAGTCGAGGGGGGGATAGCAATCAGCCCCAGCATTTT. It encodes CASSRGGDSNQPQHF.

Worth noting for this clone: The same CDR3 also results from other DNA sequences found in this sample. The chain links TRBV28 to TRBJ2-7; 14 bases fit TRBD2. The V segment lost 5 bases and the J segment 3 bases; nucleotides outside the gene matches: 3. The CDR3 totals 15 residues. Germline-derived CDR1 and CDR2 are MDHEN and SYDVKM. This CDR3 is CASSPGTSGSYEQYF. The CDR3, as DNA: TGTGCCAGCAGTCCAGGGACTAGCGGGAGCTACGAGCAGTACTTC.

The chain employs TRBV11-2 and TRBJ2-1, with TRBD2 matching 11 bases. The CDR3 runs to 15 residues. The V segment lost 5 bases and the J segment 4 bases; nucleotides outside the gene matches: 4. Germline CDR1 SGHAT, CDR2 FQNNGV. Here the CDR3 reads CASSLAGGLYNEQFF. The CDR3 DNA reads as TGTGCCAGCAGCCTAGCGGGAGGCCTTTACAATGAGCAGTTCTTC.

V gene TRBV11-2 combines with J gene TRBJ2-7; a weak D match, TRBD2 (6 bases). The CDR3 covers 14 residues. Trimming took off 8 bases at V and 0 bases at J, with 14 bases between the two ends. The germline V gene encodes CDR1 SGHAT and CDR2 FQNNGV. CDR3 protein: CASLPAGLSYEQYF. CDR3 DNA sequence: TGTGCCAGCCTCCCGGCGGGGCTCTCCTACGAGCAGTACTTC.

This clone has only a few counts. The gene calls are TRBV30 and TRBJ2-3; TRBD2 is a possible D gene (5 bases). CDR1 is GTSNPN and CDR2 is SVGIG in the germline V gene (reference sequence). The V end was cut by 0 bases, the J end by 4 bases, with 8 bases between. The CDR3 length is 13 residues. CDR3 nucleotide sequence: TGTGCCTGGAGTGTACTAGGAGCAGATACGCAGTATTTT. Its protein is CAWSVLGADTQYF.

The V gene is TRBV27, the J gene TRBJ2-1; TRBD1 aligns across 7 bases. The CDR3 covers 14 residues. Trimming cost V 6 bases and J 6 bases; bases outside gene matches: 8. Looked up from germline, CDR1 is MNHEY and CDR2 is SMNVEV (reference sequence). CDR3 region: CASRPDRDFNEQFF. CDR3 nucleotide sequence: TGTGCCAGCAGGCCTGACAGGGATTTCAATGAGCAGTTCTTC.

The chain combines TRBV18 with TRBJ2-1; a possible D gene is TRBD2 (5 bases). The CDR3 is made up of 15 amino acids. Trimming left V 2 bases short and J 4 bases short, with 12 bases between. Looked up from germline, CDR1 is KGHSH and CDR2 is LQKENI. The CDR3, as DNA: TGTGCCAGCTCACCAATGGAGGCGAGGTACAATGAGCAGTTCTTC. Protein: CASSPMEARYNEQFF.

This clone was detected a few times. The chain carries TRBV7-9 and TRBJ2-3; 8 positions match TRBD1. J was trimmed by 3 bases and V by 5 bases; bases with no gene match: 4. Germline V CDR1 and CDR2: SEHNR, FQNEAQ (reference sequence). The CDR3 covers 14 residues. In DNA form, the CDR3 reads TGTGCCAGCAGCCCGCAGGGGGCAACAGATACGCAGTATTTT. Residues: CASSPQGATDTQYF.

This rearrangement joins TRBV4-3 to TRBJ1-4; no clear D gene. Trimming pared 2 bases from V and 7 bases from J, leaving 8 bases between. Germline V gene sequence: CDR1 LGHNA, CDR2 YSLEER. The CDR3 is made up of 13 amino acids. CDR3 sequence reads: CASSQLGGEKLFF. Written as DNA, the CDR3 is TGCGCCAGCAGCCAATTAGGCGGTGAAAAACTGTTTTTT.

The chain couples TRBV10-3 to TRBJ2-7, with 13 bases fitting TRBD2. The CDR3 length is 16 residues. Germline V gives CDR1 ENHRY, CDR2 SYGVKD. After removal of 4 bases from V and 2 bases from J, the junction contained 5 bases not matched to a gene. The CDR3 nucleotides read TGTGCCATCAGTGCCTCAGGGACTAGCGGGACCTACGAGCAGTACTTC. Encoded protein: CAISASGTSGTYEQYF.

The chain joins TRBV7-3 to TRBJ2-7; 9 bases align to TRBD2. The CDR3 is made up of 15 amino acids. V was pared by 6 bases and J by 4 bases, with 10 bases of the junction left unmatched. From germline, CDR1 is SGHTA and CDR2 FQGTGA. The CDR3 loop is CASSVSGRRGYEQYF. CDR3 nucleotide sequence: TGTGCCAGCAGTGTTAGCGGGAGACGGGGGTACGAGCAGTACTTC. The full variable domain, rest sourced from reference TRBV7-3 and TRBJ2-7, is GAGVSQTPSNKVTEKGKYVELRCDPISGHTALYWYRQSLGQGPEFLIYFQGTGAADDSGLPNDRFFAVRPEGSVSTLKIQRTERGDSAVYLCASSVSGRRGYEQYFGPGTRLTVT.

The chain joins TRBV27 to TRBJ1-1, with 7 bases fitting TRBD1. Trimming removed 2 bases from V and 4 bases from J; junction bases left unmatched: 1. Per germline, CDR1 MNHEY and CDR2 SMNVEV (reference sequence). The CDR3 consists of 13 residues. The CDR3 sequence: CASSLTGATEAFF. In DNA, the CDR3 is TGTGCCAGCAGTTTAACAGGGGCCACTGAAGCTTTCTTT.

The rearrangement uses TRBV7-8 and TRBJ2-2; unclear D gene. Trimming took 2 bases from V and 8 from J, leaving 9 bases between them. The CDR3 runs to 13 residues. In germline, CDR1 is SGHVS, CDR2 FQNEAQ. The CDR3 spells CASSLQIPGELFF. The CDR3 bases are TGTGCCAGCAGCTTACAGATTCCGGGGGAGCTGTTTTTT. The whole variable domain, remainder taken from reference TRBV7-8 and TRBJ2-2, is GAGVSQSPRYKVAKRGQDVALRCDPISGHVSLFWYQQALGQGPEFLTYFQNEAQLDKSGLPSDRFFAERPEGSVSTLKIQRTQQEDSAVYLCASSLQIPGELFFGEGSRLTVL.

In this sample, this clone turned up a few times. The rearrangement uses TRBV5-1 and TRBJ2-2; 10 nucleotides agree with TRBD2. Germline V gene sequence: CDR1 SGHRS, CDR2 YFSETQ. The CDR3 covers 16 residues. J gave up 7 bases and V 0 bases, and 6 bases lay outside the gene matches. The CDR3 reads CASSLGAGGPNGELFF. CDR3 nucleotide sequence: TGCGCCAGCAGCTTGGGAGCGGGAGGGCCGAACGGGGAGCTGTTTTTT.

This chain's CDR3 is CASSEGTLNYGYTF. The CDR3 DNA is TGTGCCAGCAGTGAAGGTACTCTAAACTATGGCTACACCTTC. The chain combines TRBV2 with TRBJ1-2; no firm D call. Germline-derived CDR1 and CDR2 are SNHLY and FYNNEI. Trimming left V 1 base short and J 2 bases short, with 8 bases between. This CDR3 spans 14 amino acids.

V gene TRBV6-4 combines with J gene TRBJ2-1; no reliable D call. The CDR3 has 13 residues. The V end lost 5 bases, the J end lost 8 bases, and 13 bases lay between the germline ends. Germline V gene sequence: CDR1 MRHNA, CDR2 SNTAGT. This CDR3 reads CASSFDSQYEQFF. In nucleotides, the CDR3 is TGTGCCAGCAGTTTTGACTCCCAGTATGAGCAGTTCTTC.

This clone has just a few counts. The chain employs TRBV18 and TRBJ2-7, with 9 positions matching TRBD2. The germline V gene encodes CDR1 KGHSH and CDR2 LQKENI. CDR3 length equals 13 residues. V lost 6 bases, J lost 6 bases, and 6 bases stayed unmatched. The CDR3 bases are TGTGCCAGCTCTCCCGGGACTAGCTCCGAGCAGTACTTC. It codes for CASSPGTSSEQYF.

V and J are TRBV7-2 and TRBJ2-1; 8 bases line up with TRBD2. V shed 5 bases, J shed 4 bases, and the junction held 7 bases outside the gene matches. Germline CDR1 reads SGHTA; CDR2 reads FQGNSA. The length of the CDR3 is 15 residues. The CDR3 loop is CASSETSGWYNEQFF. The CDR3, as DNA: TGTGCCAGCAGCGAAACTAGCGGTTGGTACAATGAGCAGTTCTTC.

This clone appeared a few times. The chain is built from TRBV18 and TRBJ1-2; D ambiguous. V was clipped by 3 bases and J by 0 bases, with 11 bases between them. The CDR3 length is 15 residues. The germline gives CDR1 KGHSH, CDR2 LQKENI. The CDR3 DNA is TGTGCCAGCTCACCTACCGCGGCTGCTAACTATGGCTACACCTTC. Translated: CASSPTAAANYGYTF.

V usage is TRBV5-4 and J usage is TRBJ2-3; no firm D call. Germline V gene lookup returns CDR1 SGHNT and CDR2 YYREEE (reference sequence). This CDR3 contains 15 residues. V was pared by 0 bases and J by 2 bases, with 10 bases between. The CDR3 protein is CASSLAEIVTDTQYF. The CDR3 DNA reads TGTGCCAGCAGCTTGGCGGAGATTGTCACAGATACGCAGTATTTT.

The chain combines TRBV2 with TRBJ2-1; D is undetermined. Germline values: CDR1 SNHLY, CDR2 FYNNEI. This CDR3 has 13 amino acids. The ends were cut back, 2 bases at V and 6 bases at J, with 8 bases in the middle. The CDR3 region is CASSEWAANEQFF. The CDR3 nucleotides read TGTGCCAGCAGTGAATGGGCAGCCAATGAGCAGTTCTTC.

This clone was detected only a few times. V usage is TRBV9 and J usage is TRBJ2-3; maybe TRBD2 (5 bases). Trimming removed 7 bases from V and 0 bases from J, with 6 bases in between. The germline gives CDR1 SGDLS, CDR2 YYNGEE. CDR3 size: 12 residues. CDR3 nucleotides: TGTGCCAGCGGGAGAAGCACAGATACGCAGTATTTT. Residues: CASGRSTDTQYF.

This clone was counted a few times. The rearrangement links TRBV28 to TRBJ1-2; D remains unclear. Germline V lookup: CDR1 MDHEN, CDR2 SYDVKM. The CDR3 extends over 13 amino acids. The V end lost 8 bases, the J end lost 5 bases, and 15 bases lay between the germline ends. The CDR3 spells CASVGGHRYGYTF. The CDR3 DNA follows: TGTGCCAGCGTGGGCGGGCACCGGTATGGCTACACCTTC.

This clone was seen more than once but under ten times. V is TRBV5-1 and J is TRBJ2-3, with 10 positions matching TRBD2. The CDR3 contains 16 residues. V was pared by 2 bases and J by 1 base, with 4 bases of the junction left unmatched. CDR1 and CDR2 (germline): SGHRS, YFSETQ. CDR3 sequence: CASSFYGLAGTDTQYF. As DNA, the CDR3 is TGCGCCAGCAGCTTCTACGGACTAGCGGGCACAGATACGCAGTATTTT.

V gene TRBV4-3 combines with J gene TRBJ1-5; 8 nucleotides agree with TRBD1. Trimming cost V 2 bases and J 0 bases; bases outside gene matches: 18. CDR3 length: 21 amino acids. CDR1 is LGHNA and CDR2 is YSLEER in the germline V gene. The CDR3 DNA follows: TGCGCCAGCAGCCAAACTTATTTTCCCCGACAGGGGCTGTATAGCAATCAGCCCCAGCATTTT. It codes for CASSQTYFPRQGLYSNQPQHF.

The rearrangement uses TRBV4-3 and TRBJ1-2; D uncertain. The CDR3 has 12 residues. Germline V gene lookup returns CDR1 LGHNA and CDR2 YSLEER. V lost 0 bases and J lost 6, with 5 bases in between. Written as DNA, the CDR3 is TGCGCCAGCAGCCAAGAGTACAATGGCTACACCTTC. Encoded protein: CASSQEYNGYTF.

This clone was seen a handful of times. The sample has other DNA sequences that encode this CDR3 too. V usage is TRBV29-1 and J usage is TRBJ2-1; possible D gene TRBD2, 6 bases. The CDR3 totals 10 residues. The germline gives CDR1 SQVTM, CDR2 ANQGSEA. Trimming removed 6 bases from V and 10 bases from J, with 10 bases in between. CDR3 region: CSVDLAEQFF. In DNA form, the CDR3 reads TGCAGCGTGGATCTAGCGGAGCAGTTCTTC.

This clone was found a few times. The V and J genes are TRBV27 and TRBJ2-1, with 9 bases matching TRBD1. Germline values: CDR1 MNHEY, CDR2 SMNVEV (reference sequence). The CDR3 extends over 15 amino acids. V shed 6 bases and J 10 bases; nucleotides not matched to a gene: 13. The CDR3 DNA is TGTGCCAGCAGCCGGGACAGGGCCTTTGGTTGGGAGCAGTTCTTC. Its translation: CASSRDRAFGWEQFF.